This T cell receptor (beta chain) was profiled in a study of T cells in Graves' hyperthyroidism and ophthalmopathy. Study as a whole: Peripheral blood specimens were obtained at initial diagnosis, prior to any treatment.

Study observations and caveats: Blood also carried most thyroid clonotypes expanded above 0.001.

This clonotype was detected ten times or more. No antigen is known for it. TCR beta CDR3 region amplification was performed from RNA transcripts. TCR CDR3 underwent first-round RT-PCR with the HTBI primer set. TCRdb called the multiplex PCR reads again in MiXCR, with one record for every CDR3 protein. Counted here are roughly 280,000 distinct CDR3 sequences, 17% occurring once; the ten biggest clones make up around 58%. Between the trimmed V and J ends, which lost 3 bases and 2 bases, there was a span of 11 bases. CDR3 length: 15 residues. Germline values: CDR1 KGHSH, CDR2 LQKENI. Sequenced input: blood. The V call is TRBV18, the J call TRBJ2-4; D tentatively fits TRBD1 or TRBD2 (5 bases each). This receptor was taken from a woman in her sixties with Graves' ophthalmopathy. The CDR3 nucleotides are TGTGCCAGCTCACCGCTCGGGGCCACCAAAAACATTCAGTACTTC. Protein product: CASSPLGATKNIQYF.